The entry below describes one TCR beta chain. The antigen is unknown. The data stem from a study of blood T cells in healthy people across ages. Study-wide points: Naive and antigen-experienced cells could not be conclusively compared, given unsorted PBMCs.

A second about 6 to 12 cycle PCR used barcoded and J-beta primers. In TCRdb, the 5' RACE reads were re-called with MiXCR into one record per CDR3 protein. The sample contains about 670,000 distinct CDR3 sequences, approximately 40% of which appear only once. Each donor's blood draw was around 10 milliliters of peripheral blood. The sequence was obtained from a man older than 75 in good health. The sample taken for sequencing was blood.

The CDR3 coding sequence is TGCGCCAGCAGCAGGGACGGGAATAGCAATCAGCCCCAGCATTTT. Its protein product is CASSRDGNSNQPQHF. This chain connects TRBV5-1 to TRBJ1-5; D possibly corresponds to TRBD1 (5 bases). V dropped 4 bases and J dropped 0 bases, with 11 bases sitting between them. This CDR3 is built from 15 residues. Per the germline V gene, CDR1 is SGHRS and CDR2 is YFSETQ.